Included here is one T cell receptor beta chain sequence, with context. Repertoires were generated with immunoSEQ multiplex PCR, while TCRdb's copy carries only in-frame clones and drops some. Here the sample spans about 2 million clones, 85% to 95% being singletons. This sample stems from a study of shared clonotypes between healthy human individuals. Naivety among CD8 cells was defined by CD45RO negativity and positive CCR7 selection, thereby excluding terminally differentiated effector memory CD45RA+ cells. CDR1 and CDR2 (germline): SNHLY, FYNNEI. The CDR3 is 18 amino acids. Germline trimming cut 4 bases from V and 3 bases from J; bases unmatched to any gene: 14.

Sequencing used naive CD8+ T cells sorted from blood. The chain joins TRBV2 to TRBJ1-5, with TRBD1 matching over 8 bases. The source of this sequence is a man between 18 and 35 years old in good health. The CDR3 region has the DNA TGTGCCAGCAGTGGGACTAAGGTTCGACAGGGGTTCAATCAGCCCCAGCATTTT. This gives the protein CASSGTKVRQGFNQPQHF.